This entry describes one T cell receptor (beta chain). The antigen remains unidentified. The treatment here: approximately 9-day PBMC culture with coronavirus spike peptide pools or control peptides (ViraFEST assay). The study sequenced cultured CD4+ T cell DNA using the Oncomine TCR Beta short-read assay. TCRdb fed the PCR reads into MiXCR, producing one record per CDR3 protein. Altogether 10,000 to 13,000 distinct CDR3 sequences are present, 53% being singletons, with the ten largest covering about an eighth. The entry originates in a study of vaccination and CD4 T cells after COVID-19. The CDR3 is 12 amino acids. The V end was cut by 0 bases, the J end by 2 bases, with 3 bases between. The germline CDR1 and CDR2 sequences are DFQATT and SNEGSKA (reference sequence). Points from the study as a whole: Median numbers of SARS-CoV-2-reactive clonotypes increased from approximately 21 to 38 (not a significant change).

The rearrangement links TRBV20-1 to TRBJ2-3; D uncertain. The sequenced material came from CD4+ T cells from blood, cultured in vitro. This clonotype was sampled from a human donor who had recovered from COVID-19. In DNA form, the CDR3 reads TGCAGTGCTAGAGATAACACAGATACGCAGTATTTT. Amino acids: CSARDNTDTQYF.